This TCR beta chain came from a study of CD8 T cells in Susac syndrome. An amount of RNA that ranged from about 0.45 to 1 ug was reverse transcribed with random hexamers. TCRdb itself ran the immunoSEQ multiplex PCR reads through MiXCR, one entry per CDR3 protein. The table includes about 19,000 distinct CDR3 sequences, 90% to 95% detected once. V trimming: 3 bases; J trimming: 8 bases; junction bases outside the gene matches: 9. The CDR3 has 16 amino acids. Germline CDR1 MNHEY, CDR2 SMNVEV (reference sequence). In blood CD8+ and CD4+ T cells, TCR beta underwent sequencing. This TCR derives from a human donor in good health. The V call is TRBV27, the J call TRBJ2-1; TRBD2 agrees at 11 bases. The sample taken for sequencing was CD8+ T cells from PBMCs. The CDR3 protein is CASSFILAGVGDEQFF. The CDR3 bases are TGTGCCAGCAGTTTTATACTAGCGGGAGTGGGGGATGAGCAGTTCTTC.